The entry below gives a single TCR beta chain sequence along with its context. Antigen specificity is unknown. PCR amplification relied on 60 Vbeta primers (plus 13 Jbeta primers). Clones were read by immunoSEQ multiplex PCR, and TCRdb kept only the in-frame ones, dropping some. The table has hundreds of thousands of clones, approximately 80% seen once. CDR1 is SGHNT and CDR2 is YENEEA in the germline V gene. CDR3 length: 14 residues. V shed 5 bases and J 4 bases; nucleotides not matched to a gene: 7. The sample belongs to a study of cytomegalovirus exposure and HLA in healthy donors. General study points: Reports indicate that TCR beta sequences accurately predicted the HLA-A and HLA-B alleles of most subjects.

The V call is TRBV11-3, the J call TRBJ2-7, with 8 bases identical to TRBD1. Sequencing was done on a sample of PBMCs. The sequence was collected from a man aged 30 to 45 in good health and CMV-seronegative. CDR3 in amino acids: CASSKPGQAYEQYF. The CDR3 DNA is TGTGCCAGCAGCAAGCCGGGACAGGCTTACGAGCAGTACTTC.